Listed here are 10 T cell receptor beta chains from one sample, sequenced in a study of vaccination effects on CD4 cells after COVID-19 (dated by TCRdb to the early 2020s). The ViraFEST assay stimulated PBMC with viral peptide pools and then used TCR sequencing to identify antigen-specific CD4+ T cell clonotypes by expansion. After about 10 days of culture, CD4+ T cells were isolated with the EasySep CD4+ T cell isolation kit. PCR-confirmed SARS-CoV-2 infection had occurred in convalescent patients between March and December 2020, before the Alpha, Beta and Delta variants emerged in the United States. No antigens are known for them. Library preparation used the immunoSEQ multiplex PCR assay. TCRdb retrieved this table from immuneACCESS and kept in-frame rearrangements only. Not all clones are present; in checked studies, unresolved V genes account for under half, and no reason is known for the remainder. In this sample the table shows 26,000 or so clones, 78% of which occur a single time. Clones ranked in the top ten supply about 16% of the sample.

The sequencing used CD4+ T cells from PBMCs cultured with HCoV-NL63 spike peptides, collected before COVID-19 vaccination. The cell subset or site label corresponds to: HCoV-NL63 spike overlapping peptide pool stimulation. The receptors derive from a human donor who had a prior SARS-CoV-2 infection.

CDR3 in DNA: TGTGCCAGCAGTGAATTCAACGTCGGGATCGGGGAGCTGTTTTTT. This encodes CASSEFNVGIGELFF. The rearrangement joins TRBV6-1 to TRBJ2-2, with TRBD2 as a possible D gene (5 bases). Germline CDR1 and CDR2: MNHNS and SASEGT. The CDR3 covers 15 residues. V lost 2 bases and J lost 7, with 14 bases in between.

The rearrangement links TRBV18 to TRBJ2-5, with a weak D call TRBD1 (6 bases). V lost 2 bases and J 5 bases, leaving 12 bases between the germline ends. Germline CDR1 reads KGHSH; CDR2 reads LQKENI. The CDR3 consists of 14 residues. For the CDR3, the DNA is TGTGCCAGCTCACCAAGCAGGGGTATTGAGACCCAGTACTTC. Protein sequence: CASSPSRGIETQYF.

V and J are TRBV4-2 and TRBJ1-1; D is perhaps TRBD1 (5 bases). Trimming cost V 1 base and J 11 bases, with 11 bases left between them. Germline V gene sequence: CDR1 LGHNA, CDR2 YNFKEQ. The CDR3 has 12 residues. The CDR3, as DNA: TGTGCCAGCAGCCAAGGGGGGACGAGGGCTTTCTTT. Translating gives CASSQGGTRAFF.

This rearrangement joins TRBV6-1 to TRBJ2-1; 9 bases map to TRBD2. Trimming at V came to 2 bases and at J to 7 bases, leaving 9 bases not matched to a gene. The V gene's germline CDR1 is MNHNS and CDR2 SASEGT. This CDR3 has 16 residues. CDR3 amino acids: CASSERHLAGSNEQFF. In nucleotides, the CDR3 is TGTGCCAGCAGTGAAAGACACCTAGCGGGGAGTAATGAGCAGTTCTTC.

The rearrangement links TRBV6-6 to TRBJ2-7; D gene uncertain. V lost 2 bases and J lost 1, with 9 bases in between. The CDR3 consists of 14 residues. CDR1 is MNHNY, CDR2 SVGAGI, per germline (reference sequence). CDR3 coding DNA: TGTGCCAGCAGTTACCCAGGCAGATCCTACGAGCAGTACTTC. Protein product: CASSYPGRSYEQYF.

The chain has TRBV18 and TRBJ1-4; 7 positions agree with TRBD1. CDR1 is KGHSH and CDR2 is LQKENI in the germline V gene. This CDR3 comprises 19 residues. J was trimmed by 5 bases and V by 1 base; bases with no gene match: 16. CDR3 loop: CASSPRGRGTTKTNEKLFF. CDR3 DNA sequence: TGTGCCAGCTCACCACGGGGCAGGGGGACCACGAAAACAAATGAAAAACTGTTTTTT.

The chain recombines TRBV19 with TRBJ2-3, with TRBD2 identical over 10 bases. With V trimmed by 2 bases and J by 2 bases, 4 bases remained unmatched. The V gene's germline CDR1 is LNHDA and CDR2 SQIVND (reference sequence). There are 16 residues in the CDR3. The CDR3 nucleotides are TGTGCCAGTAGTATAACCCTAGCGGGGGCCACAGATACGCAGTATTTT. Translating gives CASSITLAGATDTQYF.

The chain joins TRBV5-1 to TRBJ1-2; no clear D. The CDR3 consists of 14 residues. V was cut by 0 bases and J by 8 bases, with 14 bases left in between. CDR1 and CDR2 from the germline V gene are SGHRS and YFSETQ. CDR3 coding DNA: TGCGCCAGCAGCTTGGGCTCCAGGATCGGCGGCTACACCTTC. It encodes CASSLGSRIGGYTF.

This clone appeared once. The chain links TRBV5-1 to TRBJ2-5; perhaps D is TRBD1 or TRBD2 (5 bases each). Per the germline V gene, CDR1 is SGHRS and CDR2 is YFSETQ. The CDR3 is 15 residues long. The V gene lost 0 bases and the J gene lost 4 bases, with 13 bases spanning the gap. Here the CDR3 reads CASSLVGGSGETQYF. The CDR3 DNA follows: TGCGCCAGCAGCTTGGTTGGGGGTTCGGGAGAGACCCAGTACTTC.

CDR3 region: CASSLGGGRFVYEQYF. CDR3 in DNA: TGTGCCAGCAGCTTAGGTGGCGGGAGGTTCGTTTACGAGCAGTACTTC. The V and J genes are TRBV11-3 and TRBJ2-7; 8 positions match TRBD2. The J segment lost 4 bases and the V segment lost 1 base, leaving 9 bases of the junction unmatched. In germline, CDR1 is SGHNT, CDR2 YENEEA. The CDR3 sequence is 16 residues long.